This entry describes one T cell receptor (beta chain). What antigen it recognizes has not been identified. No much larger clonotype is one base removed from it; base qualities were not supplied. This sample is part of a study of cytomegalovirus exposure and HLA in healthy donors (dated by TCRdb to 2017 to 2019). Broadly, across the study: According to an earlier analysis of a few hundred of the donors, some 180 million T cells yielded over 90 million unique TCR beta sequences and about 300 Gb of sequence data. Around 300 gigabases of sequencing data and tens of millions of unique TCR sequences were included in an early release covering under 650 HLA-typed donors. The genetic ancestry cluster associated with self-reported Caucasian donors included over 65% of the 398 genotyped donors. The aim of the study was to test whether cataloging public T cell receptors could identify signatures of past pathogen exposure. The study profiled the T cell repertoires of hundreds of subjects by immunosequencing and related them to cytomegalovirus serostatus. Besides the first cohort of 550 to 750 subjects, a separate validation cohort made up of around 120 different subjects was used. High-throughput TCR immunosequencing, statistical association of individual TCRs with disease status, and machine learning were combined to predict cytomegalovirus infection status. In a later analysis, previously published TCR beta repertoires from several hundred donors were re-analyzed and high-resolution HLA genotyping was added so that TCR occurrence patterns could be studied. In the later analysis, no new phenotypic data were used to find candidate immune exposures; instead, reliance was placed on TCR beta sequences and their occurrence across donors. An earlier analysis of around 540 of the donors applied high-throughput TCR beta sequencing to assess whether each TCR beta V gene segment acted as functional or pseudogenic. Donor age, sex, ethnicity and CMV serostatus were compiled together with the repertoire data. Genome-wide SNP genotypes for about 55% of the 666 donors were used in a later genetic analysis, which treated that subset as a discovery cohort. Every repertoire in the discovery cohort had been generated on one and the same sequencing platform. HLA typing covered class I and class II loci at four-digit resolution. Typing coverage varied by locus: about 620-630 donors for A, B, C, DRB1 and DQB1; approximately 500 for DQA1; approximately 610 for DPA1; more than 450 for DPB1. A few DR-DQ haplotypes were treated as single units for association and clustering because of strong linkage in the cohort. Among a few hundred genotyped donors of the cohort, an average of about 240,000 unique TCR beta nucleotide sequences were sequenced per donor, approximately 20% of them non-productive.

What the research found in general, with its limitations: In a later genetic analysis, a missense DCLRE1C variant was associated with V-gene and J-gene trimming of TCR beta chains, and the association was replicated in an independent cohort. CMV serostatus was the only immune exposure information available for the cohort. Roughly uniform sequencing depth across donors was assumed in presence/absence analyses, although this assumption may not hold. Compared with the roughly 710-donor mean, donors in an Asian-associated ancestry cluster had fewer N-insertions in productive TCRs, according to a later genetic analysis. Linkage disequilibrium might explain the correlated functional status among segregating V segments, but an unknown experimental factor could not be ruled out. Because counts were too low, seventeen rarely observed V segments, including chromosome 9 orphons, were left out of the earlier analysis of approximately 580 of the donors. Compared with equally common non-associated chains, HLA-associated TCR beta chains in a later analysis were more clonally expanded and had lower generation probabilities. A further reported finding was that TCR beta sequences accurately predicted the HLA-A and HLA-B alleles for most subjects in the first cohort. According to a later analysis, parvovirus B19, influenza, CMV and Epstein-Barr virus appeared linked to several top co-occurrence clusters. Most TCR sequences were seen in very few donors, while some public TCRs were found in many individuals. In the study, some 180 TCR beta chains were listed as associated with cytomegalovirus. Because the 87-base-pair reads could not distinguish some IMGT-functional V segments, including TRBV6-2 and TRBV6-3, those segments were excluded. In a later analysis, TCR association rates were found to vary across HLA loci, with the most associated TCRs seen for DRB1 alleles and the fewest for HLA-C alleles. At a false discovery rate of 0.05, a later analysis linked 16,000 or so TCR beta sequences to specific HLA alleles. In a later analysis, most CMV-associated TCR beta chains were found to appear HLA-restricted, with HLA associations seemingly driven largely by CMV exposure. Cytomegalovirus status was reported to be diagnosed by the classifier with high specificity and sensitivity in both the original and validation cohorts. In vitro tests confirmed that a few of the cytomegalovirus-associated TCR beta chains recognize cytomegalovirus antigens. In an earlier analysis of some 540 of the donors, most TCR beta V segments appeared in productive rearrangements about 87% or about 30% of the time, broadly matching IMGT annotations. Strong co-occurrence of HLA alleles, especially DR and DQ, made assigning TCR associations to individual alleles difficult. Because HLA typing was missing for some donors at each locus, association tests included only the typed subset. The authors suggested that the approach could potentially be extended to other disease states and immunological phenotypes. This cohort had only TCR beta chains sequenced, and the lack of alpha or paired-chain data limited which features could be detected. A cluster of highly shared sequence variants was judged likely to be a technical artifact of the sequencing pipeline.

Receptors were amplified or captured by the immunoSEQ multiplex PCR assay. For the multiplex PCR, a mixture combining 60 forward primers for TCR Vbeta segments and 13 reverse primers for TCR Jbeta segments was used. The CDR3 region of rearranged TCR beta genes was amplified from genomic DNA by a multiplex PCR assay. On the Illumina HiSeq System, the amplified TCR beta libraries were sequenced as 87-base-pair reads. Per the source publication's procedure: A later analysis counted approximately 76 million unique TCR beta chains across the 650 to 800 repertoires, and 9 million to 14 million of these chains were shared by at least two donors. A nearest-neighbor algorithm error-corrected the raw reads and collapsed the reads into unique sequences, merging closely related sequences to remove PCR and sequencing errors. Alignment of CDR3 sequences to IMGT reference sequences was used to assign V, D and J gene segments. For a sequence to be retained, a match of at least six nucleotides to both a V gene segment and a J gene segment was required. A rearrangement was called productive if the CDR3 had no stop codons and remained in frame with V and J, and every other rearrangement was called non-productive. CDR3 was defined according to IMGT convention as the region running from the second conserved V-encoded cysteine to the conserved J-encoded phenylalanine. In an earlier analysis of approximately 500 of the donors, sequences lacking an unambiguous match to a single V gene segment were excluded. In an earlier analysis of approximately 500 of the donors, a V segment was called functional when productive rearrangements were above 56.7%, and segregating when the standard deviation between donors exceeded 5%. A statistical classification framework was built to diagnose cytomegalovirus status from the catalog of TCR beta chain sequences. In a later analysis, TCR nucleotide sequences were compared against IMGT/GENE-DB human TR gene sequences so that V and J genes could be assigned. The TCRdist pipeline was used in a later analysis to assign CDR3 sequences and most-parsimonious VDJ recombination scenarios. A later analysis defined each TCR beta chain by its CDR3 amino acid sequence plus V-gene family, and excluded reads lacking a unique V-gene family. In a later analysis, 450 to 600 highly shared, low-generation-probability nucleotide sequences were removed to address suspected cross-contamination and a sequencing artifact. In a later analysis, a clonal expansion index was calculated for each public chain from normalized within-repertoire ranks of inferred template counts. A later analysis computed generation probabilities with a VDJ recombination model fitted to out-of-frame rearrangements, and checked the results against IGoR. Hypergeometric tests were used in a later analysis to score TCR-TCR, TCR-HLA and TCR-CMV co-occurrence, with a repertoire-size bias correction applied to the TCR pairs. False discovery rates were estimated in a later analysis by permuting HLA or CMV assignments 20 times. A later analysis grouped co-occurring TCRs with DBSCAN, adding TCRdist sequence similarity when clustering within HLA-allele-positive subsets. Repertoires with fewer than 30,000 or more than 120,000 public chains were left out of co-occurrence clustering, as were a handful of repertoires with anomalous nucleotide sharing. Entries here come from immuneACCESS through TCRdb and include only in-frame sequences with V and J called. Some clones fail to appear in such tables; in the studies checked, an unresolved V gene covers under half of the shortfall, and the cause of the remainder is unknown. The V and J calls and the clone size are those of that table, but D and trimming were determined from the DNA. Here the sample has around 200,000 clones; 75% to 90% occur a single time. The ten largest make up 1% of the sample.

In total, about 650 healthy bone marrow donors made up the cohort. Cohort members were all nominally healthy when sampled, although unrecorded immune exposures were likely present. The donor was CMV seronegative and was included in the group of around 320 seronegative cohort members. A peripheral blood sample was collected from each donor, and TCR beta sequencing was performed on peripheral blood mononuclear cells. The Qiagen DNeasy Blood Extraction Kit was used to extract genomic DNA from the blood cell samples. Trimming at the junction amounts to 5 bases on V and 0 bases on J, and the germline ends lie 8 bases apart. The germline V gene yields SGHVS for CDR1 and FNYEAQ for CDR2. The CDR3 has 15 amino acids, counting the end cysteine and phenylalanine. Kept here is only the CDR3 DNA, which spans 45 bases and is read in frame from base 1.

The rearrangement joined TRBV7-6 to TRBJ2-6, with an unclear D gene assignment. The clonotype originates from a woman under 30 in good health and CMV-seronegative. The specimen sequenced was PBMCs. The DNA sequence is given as TGTGCCAGCAGCCCCGTGGCCTCTGGGGCCAACGTCCTGACTTTC. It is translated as CASSPVASGANVLTF.